This T cell receptor beta chain was captured in a study of OX40 agonist ivuxolimab in advanced cancers. V was shortened by 0 bases and J by 2 bases, with 9 bases between the two germline ends. The V gene's germline CDR1 is MDHEN and CDR2 SYDVKM. The CDR3 is 15 residues long. The investigators sampled blood at baseline, at cycle 4 day 1, and at cycle 7 day 1. Assay used: immunoSEQ multiplex PCR; TCRdb lists only in-frame clones, some missing. The sample contains tens of thousands of clones, more than 80% of which appear only once. Points on this clone: What it binds is unknown.

Study findings and constraints: Partial responders treated at 0.1-3.0 mg/kg exhibited clonal expansion among the lowest measured. On average, CD8+ T cells had more expanded clones than CD4+.

V and J are TRBV28 and TRBJ2-3, with D tentatively TRBD1 or TRBD2 (5 bases each). This clonotype was obtained from an adult with an advanced solid tumor such as melanoma, head and neck, liver or kidney cancer. Sequencing was performed on CD4+ or CD8+ T cells sorted from blood, taken in a trial of the OX40 agonist ivuxolimab. The DNA of the CDR3 is TGTGCCAGCAGTTTATGGGGGACCTACACAGATACGCAGTATTTT. Its translation is CASSLWGTYTDTQYF.